This T cell receptor beta chain was observed in a study of T cells after yellow fever vaccination. Background on the study: Libraries from low-cell-number fractions were prepared with the SMART-Seq v4 Ultra Low Input RNA kit.

A note on this clonotype: What it binds is unknown.

The CDR3 is 14 amino acids. The germline CDR1 and CDR2 sequences are LGHNT and FRNRAP. V lost 4 bases, J lost 7 bases, and 6 bases stayed unmatched. One entry per CDR3 protein results from TCRdb running MiXCR on the 5' RACE reads. This table holds about 580,000 distinct CDR3 sequences, roughly a sixth found once. Study results and limitations: In post-booster samples, most primary-vaccination clones reappeared (about 95% CD4, 88% CD8).

This receptor was identified in a man aged 18-30 years who received the YFV17D yellow fever vaccine. Sequenced here: PBMCs, sampled roughly 5 days after the first yellow fever vaccination. The rearrangement links TRBV12-5 to TRBJ2-1; 8 nucleotides match TRBD1. The CDR3 coding sequence is TGTGCTAGTGGTTCAGGGACAGGTATAAATGAGCAGTTCTTC. Translation: CASGSGTGINEQFF.